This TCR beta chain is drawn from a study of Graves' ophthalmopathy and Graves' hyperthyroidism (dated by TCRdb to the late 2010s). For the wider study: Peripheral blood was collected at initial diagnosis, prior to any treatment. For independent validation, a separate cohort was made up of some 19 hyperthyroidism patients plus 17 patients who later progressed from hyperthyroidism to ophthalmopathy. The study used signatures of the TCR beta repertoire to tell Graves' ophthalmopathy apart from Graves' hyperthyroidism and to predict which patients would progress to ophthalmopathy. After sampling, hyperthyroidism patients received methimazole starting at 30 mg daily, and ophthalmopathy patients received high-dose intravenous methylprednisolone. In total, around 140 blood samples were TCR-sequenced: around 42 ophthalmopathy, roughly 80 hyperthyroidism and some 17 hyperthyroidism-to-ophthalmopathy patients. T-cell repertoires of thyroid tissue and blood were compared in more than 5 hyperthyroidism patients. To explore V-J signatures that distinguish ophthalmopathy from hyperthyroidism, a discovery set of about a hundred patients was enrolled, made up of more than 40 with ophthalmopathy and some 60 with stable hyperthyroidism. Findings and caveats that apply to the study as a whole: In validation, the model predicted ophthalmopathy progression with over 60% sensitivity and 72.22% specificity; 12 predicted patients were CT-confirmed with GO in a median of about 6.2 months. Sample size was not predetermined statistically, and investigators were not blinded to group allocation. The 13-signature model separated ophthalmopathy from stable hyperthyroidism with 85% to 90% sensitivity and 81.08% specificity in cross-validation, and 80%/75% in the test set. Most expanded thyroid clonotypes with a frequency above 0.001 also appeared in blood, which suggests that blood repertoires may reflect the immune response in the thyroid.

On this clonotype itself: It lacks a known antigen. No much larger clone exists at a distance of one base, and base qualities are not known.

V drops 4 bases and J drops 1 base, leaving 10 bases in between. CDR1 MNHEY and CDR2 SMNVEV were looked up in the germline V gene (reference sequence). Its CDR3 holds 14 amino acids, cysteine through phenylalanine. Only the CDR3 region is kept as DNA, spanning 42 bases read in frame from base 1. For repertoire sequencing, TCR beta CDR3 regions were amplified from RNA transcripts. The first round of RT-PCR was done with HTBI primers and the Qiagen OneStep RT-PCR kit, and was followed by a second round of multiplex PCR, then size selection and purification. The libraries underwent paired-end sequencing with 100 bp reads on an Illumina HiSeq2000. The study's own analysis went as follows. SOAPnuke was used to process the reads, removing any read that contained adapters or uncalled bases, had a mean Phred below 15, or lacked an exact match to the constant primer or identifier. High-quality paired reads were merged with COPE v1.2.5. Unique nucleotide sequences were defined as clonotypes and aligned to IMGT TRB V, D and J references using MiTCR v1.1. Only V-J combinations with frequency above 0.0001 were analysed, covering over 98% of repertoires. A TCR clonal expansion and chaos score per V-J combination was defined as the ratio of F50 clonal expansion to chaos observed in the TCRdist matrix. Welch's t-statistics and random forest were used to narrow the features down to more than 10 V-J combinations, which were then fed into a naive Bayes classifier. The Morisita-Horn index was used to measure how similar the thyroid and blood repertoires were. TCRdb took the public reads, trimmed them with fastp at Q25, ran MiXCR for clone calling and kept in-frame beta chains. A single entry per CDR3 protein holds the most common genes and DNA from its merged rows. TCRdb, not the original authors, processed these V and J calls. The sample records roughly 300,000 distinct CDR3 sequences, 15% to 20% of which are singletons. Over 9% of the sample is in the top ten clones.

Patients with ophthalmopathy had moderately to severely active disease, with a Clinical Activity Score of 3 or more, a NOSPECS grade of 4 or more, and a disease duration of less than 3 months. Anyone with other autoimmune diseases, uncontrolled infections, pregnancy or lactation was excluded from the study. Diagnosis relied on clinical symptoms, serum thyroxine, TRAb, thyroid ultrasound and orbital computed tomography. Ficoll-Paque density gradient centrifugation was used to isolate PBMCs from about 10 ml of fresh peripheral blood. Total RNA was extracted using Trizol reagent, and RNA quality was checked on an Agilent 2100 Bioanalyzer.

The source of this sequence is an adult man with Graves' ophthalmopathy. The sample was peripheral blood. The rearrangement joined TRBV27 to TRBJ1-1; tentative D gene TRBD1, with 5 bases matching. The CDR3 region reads CASSSFGQNTEAFF. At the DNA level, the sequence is TGTGCCAGCAGTTCCTTCGGACAGAACACTGAAGCTTTCTTT.